Here is one TCR beta chain with its context. Its antigen is still unknown. With two-round multiplex PCR, TCR beta CDR3 sequences were amplified from genomic DNA. First-round PCR used primers specific to each TRBV and TRBJ gene. TCRdb reprocessed the multiplex PCR reads via MiXCR and lists one record per CDR3 protein. Among about 34,000 distinct CDR3 sequences listed, less than 35% were seen once. The sample is drawn from a study of prognosis after radiotherapy for stage I lung cancer. General study points: Samples before stereotactic body radiation therapy had more unique TCR clones (median roughly 10,000 versus 7,000). When patients developed distant metastases, their Shannon entropy after stereotactic body radiation therapy was lower.

The length of the CDR3 is 14 residues. J gave up 10 bases and V 2 bases, and 7 bases lay outside the gene matches. The germline gives CDR1 SGHRS, CDR2 YFSETQ. Peripheral blood, roughly 6 milliliters per draw, was collected at each of two time points. This clonotype was sampled from a donor of 50 years or more with non-small cell lung cancer. The sample in question was PBMCs, obtained before or after stereotactic body radiation therapy (not recorded which). The chain couples TRBV5-1 to TRBJ1-2; 11 bases agree with TRBD1. CDR3 protein: CASSLGQGALDYTF. In DNA, the CDR3 is TGCGCCAGCAGCTTAGGACAGGGGGCGTTGGACTACACCTTC.